This T cell receptor (beta chain) came from a study of technical replicates of blood from a handful of donors (dated by TCRdb to about 2017). Libraries were built with the immunoSEQ multiplex PCR assay. What TCRdb holds here is the immuneACCESS table cut down to in-frame rearrangements. Part of the clones is not present; checked against another copy, under half of the missing clones reflect an unresolved V gene, and the others are unexplained. The sample includes about 50,000 clones, with 92% observed a single time. The top ten clones comprise 3% to 5% of the sample. The CDR3 runs 13 residues from the cysteine to the phenylalanine. Kept here is only the CDR3 DNA, which spans 39 bases and is read in frame from base 1. The trim is 0 bases for V and 5 bases for J, with a gap of 4 bases between the germline ends. CDR1 and CDR2 were assigned from the germline V gene as LGHNA and YSLEER. As to this clone: Its antigen remains unidentified. No much larger clone exists at a distance of one base, and base qualities are not known.

The chain was built from TRBV4-3 and TRBJ2-2; no D gene can be assigned with confidence. Sequenced: PBMCs. This clonotype was obtained from a human donor in good health. Some clones in this sample may be carry-over from other donors' samples. The DNA reads TGCGCCAGCAGCCAAGAATATACCGGGGAGCTGTTTTTT. The translation is CASSQEYTGELFF.